One and the same sample provided the 22 T cell receptor beta chains below, sequenced in a study of cytomegalovirus exposure and HLA in healthy donors. Assay: immunoSEQ multiplex PCR; the TCRdb copy retains only in-frame clones and omits some. This sample carries about 90,000 clones, approximately 81% of them seen once, and the ten largest clones take 12%. Sequencing was performed on PBMCs. All receptors derive from a woman aged 18-30 years in good health and CMV-seropositive.

This chain links TRBV5-1 with TRBJ2-1; D not resolved. The V and J ends lost 0 bases and 7 bases respectively, with 11 bases between them. The germline V gene has CDR1 SGHRS and CDR2 YFSETQ. The CDR3 runs to 14 residues. CDR3 in amino acids: CASSLDRGENEQFF. The CDR3 coding sequence is TGCGCCAGCAGCTTGGATCGTGGAGAGAATGAGCAGTTCTTC.

The rearrangement joins TRBV7-9 to TRBJ2-2; 7 nucleotides line up with TRBD2. There are 15 residues in the CDR3. The germline gives CDR1 SEHNR, CDR2 FQNEAQ (reference sequence). Trimming removed 4 bases from V and 6 bases from J; junction bases left unmatched: 8. The CDR3 DNA sequence: TGTGCCAGCAGCTCCCCACTAGCGAGGTCCGGGGAGCTGTTTTTT. It specifies CASSSPLARSGELFF.

J is TRBJ1-3 and V is TRBV30, with 8 bases lining up with TRBD1. Germline V gene data show CDR1 as GTSNPN and CDR2 as SVGIG (reference sequence). Trimming took 3 bases from V and 10 from J; bases not matched to a gene: 11. The length of the CDR3 is 14 residues. Here the CDR3 DNA reads TGTGCCTGGAGGCCGCCGGGACAGGCGGGAACCATATATTTT. Translated: CAWRPPGQAGTIYF.

The chain has TRBV2 and TRBJ2-7; no reliable D call. Germline loops: CDR1 SNHLY, CDR2 FYNNEI. The CDR3 has 14 amino acids. V lost 3 bases and J lost 2, with 11 bases in between. CDR3: CASSDGAPAYEQYF. The CDR3 DNA follows: TGTGCCAGCAGTGATGGAGCGCCCGCCTACGAGCAGTACTTC.

The CDR3 protein is CASRPGQGNEKLFF. CDR3 sequence (DNA): TGCGCCAGCCGACCAGGACAGGGGAATGAAAAACTGTTTTTT. This sequence joins TRBV5-1 and TRBJ1-4; TRBD1 matches 9 bases. V gave up 7 bases and J gave up 5 bases; unmatched junction bases: 6. The V gene's germline CDR1 is SGHRS and CDR2 YFSETQ. This CDR3 region has 14 residues.

The gene calls are TRBV15 and TRBJ2-4; a weak D match, TRBD1 (5 bases). The germline V and J ends were trimmed by 4 bases and 0 bases, with 10 bases remaining between them. The CDR3 is made up of 15 amino acids. The V gene's germline CDR1 is LNHNV and CDR2 YYDKDF (reference sequence). The chain's CDR3 is CATSKIQEAKNIQYF. CDR3 DNA sequence: TGTGCCACCAGCAAGATACAGGAAGCCAAAAACATTCAGTACTTC.

This chain uses TRBV5-1 with TRBJ2-1; tentative D call: TRBD1 (6 bases). V lost 7 bases to trimming and J lost 6 bases, with 26 bases between them. The germline V gene encodes CDR1 SGHRS and CDR2 YFSETQ. There are 17 residues in the CDR3. CDR3: CASSEQGTSKSLNEQFF. Here the CDR3 DNA reads TGCGCCAGCTCGGAACAGGGAACCTCCAAAAGCCTCAATGAGCAGTTCTTC.

J is TRBJ1-6 and V is TRBV5-8, with 7 bases that match TRBD1. This CDR3 has 16 amino acids. Germline CDR1 and CDR2: SGHTS and YDEGEE. V lost 2 bases and J lost 5; bases outside the gene matches: 7. The CDR3 loop is CASSFYQGDDNSPLHF. The CDR3 bases are TGTGCCAGCAGCTTTTATCAGGGGGATGATAATTCACCCCTCCACTTT.

The chain combines TRBV5-1 with TRBJ1-2; the match to TRBD1 covers 7 bases. Germline CDR1 reads SGHRS; CDR2 reads YFSETQ. The trim removed 0 bases at V and 2 bases at J, leaving 10 bases unmatched. The CDR3 has 17 amino acids. The CDR3 loop reads CASSLVGQEGFNYGYTF. CDR3 DNA sequence: TGCGCCAGCAGCTTGGTCGGACAGGAAGGCTTCAACTATGGCTACACCTTC.

The gene calls are TRBV11-3 and TRBJ2-3; the D is unclear. The ends were cut back, 2 bases at V and 4 bases at J, with 7 bases in the middle. Germline CDR1 reads SGHNT; CDR2 reads YENEEA. CDR3 length: 13 amino acids. CDR3 protein: CASSLSRADTQYF. For the CDR3, the DNA is TGTGCCAGCAGCTTAAGTCGCGCAGATACGCAGTATTTT.

The genes are TRBV5-1 and TRBJ2-5; 8 nucleotides align to TRBD2. The trim removed 4 bases at V and 1 base at J, leaving 9 bases unmatched. Germline V lookup: CDR1 SGHRS, CDR2 YFSETQ. The CDR3 sequence is 16 residues long. The CDR3 DNA follows: TGCGCCAGCAGCGGGGGACTAGAGTGGGGCCAAGAGACCCAGTACTTC. Amino acids: CASSGGLEWGQETQYF.

The CDR3 DNA sequence: TGTGCCAGCAGCTTGGTGGGACAGGGATCCTATAATTCACCCCTCCACTTT. It is translated as CASSLVGQGSYNSPLHF. The chain has TRBV5-6 and TRBJ1-6, with 9 bases aligning to TRBD1. This CDR3 contains 17 residues. J was trimmed by 1 base and V by 0 bases; bases with no gene match: 2. Per the germline V gene, CDR1 is SGHDT and CDR2 is YYEEEE.

This clone was counted between two and nine times. J is TRBJ2-7 and V is TRBV15; D is perhaps TRBD2 (7 bases). Germline values: CDR1 LNHNV, CDR2 YYDKDF (reference sequence). This CDR3 region has 15 residues. V was trimmed by 3 bases and J by 3 bases, leaving 15 bases between them. CDR3 sequence reads: CATSRLRGGSYEQYF. DNA of the CDR3: TGTGCCACCAGCAGGCTAAGGGGGGGGAGCTACGAGCAGTACTTC.

The chain recombines TRBV7-8 with TRBJ2-2; tentatively, D is TRBD2 (7 bases). The germline gives CDR1 SGHVS, CDR2 FQNEAQ. The CDR3 extends over 17 amino acids. Trimming took off 1 base at V and 6 bases at J, with 18 bases between the two ends. CDR3 DNA: TGTGCCAGCAGCTTAGGCTCGGGGGGCCCTTCGGCCGGGGAGCTGTTTTTT. Its translation: CASSLGSGGPSAGELFF. The full variable domain, its missing parts supplied by reference TRBV7-8 and TRBJ2-2, is GAGVSQSPRYKVAKRGQDVALRCDPISGHVSLFWYQQALGQGPEFLTYFQNEAQLDKSGLPSDRFFAERPEGSVSTLKIQRTQQEDSAVYLCASSLGSGGPSAGELFFGEGSRLTVL.

The rearrangement links TRBV7-2 to TRBJ1-2; D may be TRBD1 (5 bases). Trimming shortened V by 1 base and J by 8 bases, and 14 bases separated the two germline ends. This CDR3 has 14 residues. Germline V gene lookup returns CDR1 SGHTA and CDR2 FQGNSA. The CDR3 here is CASSLGPGDWGYTF. The CDR3 DNA is TGTGCCAGCAGCTTAGGACCTGGGGACTGGGGCTACACCTTC.

The rearrangement uses TRBV27 and TRBJ2-1, with a weak D call TRBD2 (6 bases). The CDR3 consists of 15 residues. Germline lookup yields CDR1 MNHEY and CDR2 SMNVEV (reference sequence). The V end lost 2 bases, the J end lost 1 base, and 9 bases lay between the germline ends. The CDR3 reads CASSLAGLSYNEQFF. Here the CDR3 DNA reads TGTGCCAGCAGTTTAGCGGGGCTATCCTACAATGAGCAGTTCTTC.

CDR3 DNA: TGTGCCAGCAGTGTAGCGGGGGGGCCTAGAGATACGCAGTATTTT. It is translated as CASSVAGGPRDTQYF. The chain employs TRBV25-1 and TRBJ2-3; 11 positions match TRBD2. The germline V gene has CDR1 MGHDK and CDR2 SYGVNS. This CDR3 comprises 15 residues. Unmatched junction bases numbered 5, after V lost 4 bases and J lost 5 bases.

V gene TRBV2 combines with J gene TRBJ2-5; the match to TRBD1 covers 12 bases. The germline V gene has CDR1 SNHLY and CDR2 FYNNEI. Losses at the gene ends were 7 bases for V and 5 bases for J; bases not matched to a gene: 5. The CDR3 is 14 amino acids. CDR3 region: CASMGQGAGETQYF. The DNA for the CDR3 is TGTGCCAGCATGGGACAGGGGGCAGGGGAGACCCAGTACTTC.

The chain recombines TRBV10-3 with TRBJ2-5; 12 nucleotides match TRBD2. The ends lost 3 bases at V and 5 bases at J; junction bases unmatched: 7. The CDR3 length is 16 residues. Germline V gives CDR1 ENHRY, CDR2 SYGVKD. The CDR3 loop is CAISDSTSGGSETQYF. CDR3 nucleotide sequence: TGTGCCATCAGTGATTCTACTAGCGGGGGGTCTGAGACCCAGTACTTC.

This clone was seen only a few times. The J gene is TRBJ1-6, the V gene TRBV28; maybe TRBD1 (5 bases). The CDR3 extends over 12 amino acids. Trimming removed 3 bases from V and 8 bases from J, with 5 bases in between. Germline CDR1 reads MDHEN; CDR2 reads SYDVKM. In nucleotides, the CDR3 is TGTGCCAGCAGTTTCAGGGATTCACCCCTCCACTTT. This codes for CASSFRDSPLHF. Full variable domain (rest looked up from reference TRBV28 and TRBJ1-6): DVKVTQSSRYLVKRTGEKVFLECVQDMDHENMFWYRQDPGLGLRLIYFSYDVKMKEKGDIPEGYSVSREKKERFSLILESASTNQTSMYLCASSFRDSPLHFGNGTRLTVT.

The V call is TRBV5-1, the J call TRBJ2-3, with 8 bases fitting TRBD2. V shed 7 bases and J 4 bases; nucleotides not matched to a gene: 11. The CDR3 is made up of 15 amino acids. Per germline, CDR1 SGHRS and CDR2 YFSETQ. CDR3 nucleotide sequence: TGCGCCAGCGCGGTCGGGGGGGAGATTGCAGATACGCAGTATTTT. It yields the protein CASAVGGEIADTQYF.

V and J are TRBV5-6 and TRBJ2-5; a weak D match, TRBD2 (6 bases). Deletions cut 1 base from V and 5 bases from J, with 12 bases between. The CDR3 consists of 14 residues. Germline V gene lookup returns CDR1 SGHDT and CDR2 YYEEEE. CDR3 sequence: CASSLTGVWETQYF. DNA of the CDR3: TGTGCCAGCAGCTTGACGGGGGTGTGGGAGACCCAGTACTTC. The full variable domain, completed using reference TRBV5-6 and TRBJ2-5, is DAGVTQSPTHLIKTRGQQVTLRCSPKSGHDTVSWYQQALGQGPQFIFQYYEEEERQRGNFPDRFSGHQFPNYSSELNVNALLLGDSALYLCASSLTGVWETQYFGPGTRLLVL.